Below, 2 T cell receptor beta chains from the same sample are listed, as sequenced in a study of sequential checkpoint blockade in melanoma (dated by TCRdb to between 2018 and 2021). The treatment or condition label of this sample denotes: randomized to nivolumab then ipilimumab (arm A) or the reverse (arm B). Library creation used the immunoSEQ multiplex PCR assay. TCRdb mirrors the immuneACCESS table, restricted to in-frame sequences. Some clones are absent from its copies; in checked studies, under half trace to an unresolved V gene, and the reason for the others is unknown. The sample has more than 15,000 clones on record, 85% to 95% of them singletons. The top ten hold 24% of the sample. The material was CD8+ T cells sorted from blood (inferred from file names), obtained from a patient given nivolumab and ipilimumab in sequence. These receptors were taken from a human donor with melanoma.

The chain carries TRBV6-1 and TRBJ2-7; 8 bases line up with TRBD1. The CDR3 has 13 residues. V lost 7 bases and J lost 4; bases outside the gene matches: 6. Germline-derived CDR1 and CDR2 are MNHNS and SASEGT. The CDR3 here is CASIGDRYYEQYF. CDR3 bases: TGTGCCAGCATCGGGGACAGGTATTACGAGCAGTACTTC.

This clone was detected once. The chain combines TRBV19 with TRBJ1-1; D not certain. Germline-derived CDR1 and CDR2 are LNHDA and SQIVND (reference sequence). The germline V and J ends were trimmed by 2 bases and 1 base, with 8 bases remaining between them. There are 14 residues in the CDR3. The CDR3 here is CASSIWQENTEAFF. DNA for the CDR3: TGTGCCAGTAGTATATGGCAGGAGAACACTGAAGCTTTCTTT.